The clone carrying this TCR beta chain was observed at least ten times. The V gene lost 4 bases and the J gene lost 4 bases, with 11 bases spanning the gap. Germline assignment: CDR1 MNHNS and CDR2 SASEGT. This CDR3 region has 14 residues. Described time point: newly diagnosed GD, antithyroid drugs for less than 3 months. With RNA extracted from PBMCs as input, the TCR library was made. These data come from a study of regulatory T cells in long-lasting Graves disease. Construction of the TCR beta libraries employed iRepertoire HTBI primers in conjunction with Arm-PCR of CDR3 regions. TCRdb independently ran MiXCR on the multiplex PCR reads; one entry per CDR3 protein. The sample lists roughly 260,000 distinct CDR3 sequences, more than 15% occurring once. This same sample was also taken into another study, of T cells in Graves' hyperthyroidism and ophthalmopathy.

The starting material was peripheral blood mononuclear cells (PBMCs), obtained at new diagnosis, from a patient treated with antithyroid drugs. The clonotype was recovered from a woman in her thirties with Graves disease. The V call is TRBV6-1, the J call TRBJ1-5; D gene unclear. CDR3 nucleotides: TGTGCCAGCAGTGCAGGCGCTAGGAATCAGCCCCAGCATTTT. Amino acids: CASSAGARNQPQHF.